This TCR beta chain was recorded in a study of cytomegalovirus exposure and HLA in healthy donors. Findings and caveats of the study: The authors judged a highly shared variant cluster likely a sequencing artifact. The only immune exposure information that was available was CMV serostatus. DRB1 had the most TCR associations and HLA-C the fewest, a later analysis found, with rates varying by HLA locus.

This clone was recorded a few times. Its antigen remains unknown. The PCR had 60 Vbeta and 13 Jbeta primers. Generated by immunoSEQ multiplex PCR, the TCRdb table keeps only in-frame clones and is missing some. The sample carries about 140,000 clones, 55% to 80% recorded once. The CDR3 is 14 amino acids. Germline V CDR1 and CDR2: SGHRS, YFSETQ. V trimming: 5 bases; J trimming: 4 bases; junction bases outside the gene matches: 7. The TCR originated in a human donor in good health. The sequenced sample consisted of PBMCs. The chain joins TRBV5-1 to TRBJ1-1, with 8 positions matching TRBD1. CDR3 DNA: TGCGCCAGCAGGCCGACAGGGGCGATCACTGAAGCTTTCTTT. Protein product: CASRPTGAITEAFF.